This record covers a single TCR beta chain. It lacks a known antigen. Base qualities were left out, and no much larger clone turns up one base away. V gives up 4 bases and J gives up 3 bases, and the segment between their germline ends measures 10 bases. The CDR3 contains 13 residues, cysteine and phenylalanine counted. Only the CDR3 DNA is retained, 39 bases long and in frame from the first base. As encoded in the germline V gene (reference sequence), CDR1 is LNHDA while CDR2 is SQIVND. The data are from a study of OX40 agonist ivuxolimab in advanced cancers. Background for the entire study: The costimulatory receptor OX40 (CD134) was targeted by ivuxolimab, a fully human IgG2 agonistic monoclonal antibody. Intravenous ivuxolimab was administered to patients every 2 weeks at six dose levels: 0.01, 0.1, 0.3, 1.5, 3 and 10 mg/kg. Among the 50 to 55 dose-escalation patients, about 20 had hepatocellular carcinoma, 15 or so melanoma, 9 renal cell carcinoma and 9 head and neck cancer. The dose-escalation cohort was about 83% male with a mean age of approximately 59 years, ranging from roughly 23 to 90. Prior anti-PD-1, anti-PD-L1 or anti-CTLA-4 therapy was permitted, and about two fifths of dose-escalation patients had received checkpoint inhibitors. Partial responses were achieved by three dose-escalation patients, of whom one had hepatocellular carcinoma and two had cutaneous melanoma. The purpose of peripheral TCRbeta sequencing was to test whether ivuxolimab changed TCR sequence diversity and led to clonal T-cell expansion. The monotherapy dose-escalation portion (N of about 50 patients) of the phase I ivuxolimab trial is reported in the paper. The paper as a whole reports these results and caveats: Low levels of normalized T-cell clonal expansion were also seen in some patients who did not respond. On average, CD8+ T cells showed more expanded clones than CD4+ T cells after ivuxolimab. At doses from 0.1 to 3.0 mg/kg, clonal expansion was seen in both CD4+ and CD8+ blood T cells between baseline and week 6. Which antigens the clonally expanded peripheral T cells were specific for was not determined. In partial responders in the 0.1-3.0 mg/kg groups, normalized peripheral clonal expansion was found to be among the lowest, especially among CD8+ T cells.

Genomic DNA was isolated from the sorted cells so that the TCRbeta CDR3 region could be sequenced. TCRbeta CDR3 regions were sequenced using the immunoSEQ Assay. This is the immuneACCESS table as TCRdb keeps it, with only in-frame sequences that have V and J called. A part of the clones is gone; compared with another copy, unresolved V genes explain less than half, and the rest is unexplained. Present in this sample are about 86,000 clones, less than 95% of which were seen just once. The top ten hold roughly 8.9% of the sample. Patients with autoimmune disease history or receiving systemic immunosuppression were excluded from the trial. Peripheral blood for TCR sequencing was drawn from every dose cohort at baseline, at cycle 4 day 1 and at cycle 7 day 1. The samples were drawn from a first-in-human, open-label, multicenter phase I dose-escalation trial of ivuxolimab. Adults with locally advanced or metastatic head and neck squamous cell, hepatocellular, melanoma or renal cell carcinoma were enrolled in the trial. Before TCR sequencing, CD4+ and CD8+ T cells were separately sorted from peripheral blood.

The sequences come from CD4+ or CD8+ T cells sorted from blood, collected in a trial of the OX40 agonist ivuxolimab. The chain employs TRBV19 and TRBJ2-7; the D segment cannot be called with confidence. This TCR was sampled from an adult with an advanced solid tumor such as melanoma, head and neck, liver or kidney cancer. The DNA reads as follows: TGTGCCAGTAGTAGCCACGCAAACTACGAGCAGTACTTC. This encodes CASSSHANYEQYF.